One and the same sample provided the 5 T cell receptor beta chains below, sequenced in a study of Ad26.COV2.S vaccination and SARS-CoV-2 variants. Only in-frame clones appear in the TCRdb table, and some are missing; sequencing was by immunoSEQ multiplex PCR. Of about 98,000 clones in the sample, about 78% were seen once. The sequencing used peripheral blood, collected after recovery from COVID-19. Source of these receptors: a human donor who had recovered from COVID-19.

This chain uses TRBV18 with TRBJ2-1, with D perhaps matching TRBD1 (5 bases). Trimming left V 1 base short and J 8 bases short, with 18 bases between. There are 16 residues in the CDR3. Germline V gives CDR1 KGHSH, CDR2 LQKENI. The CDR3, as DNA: TGTGCCAGCTCACCACGCGCCAGGGTAAAGGTCGATGAGCAGTTCTTC. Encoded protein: CASSPRARVKVDEQFF.

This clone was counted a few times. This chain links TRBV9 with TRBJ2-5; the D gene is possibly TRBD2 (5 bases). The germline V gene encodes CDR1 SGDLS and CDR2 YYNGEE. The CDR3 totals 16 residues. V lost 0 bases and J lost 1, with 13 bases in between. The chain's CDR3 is CASSVGPQTIQETQYF. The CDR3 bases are TGTGCCAGCAGCGTAGGGCCGCAGACTATCCAAGAGACCCAGTACTTC.

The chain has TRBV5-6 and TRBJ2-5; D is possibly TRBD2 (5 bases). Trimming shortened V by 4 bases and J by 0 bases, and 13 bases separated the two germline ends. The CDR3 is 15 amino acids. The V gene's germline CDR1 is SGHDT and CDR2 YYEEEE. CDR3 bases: TGTGCCAGCAGCCACGTTCCTAGCAACCAAGAGACCCAGTACTTC. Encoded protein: CASSHVPSNQETQYF. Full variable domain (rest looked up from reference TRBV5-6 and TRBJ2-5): DAGVTQSPTHLIKTRGQQVTLRCSPKSGHDTVSWYQQALGQGPQFIFQYYEEEERQRGNFPDRFSGHQFPNYSSELNVNALLLGDSALYLCASSHVPSNQETQYFGPGTRLLVL.

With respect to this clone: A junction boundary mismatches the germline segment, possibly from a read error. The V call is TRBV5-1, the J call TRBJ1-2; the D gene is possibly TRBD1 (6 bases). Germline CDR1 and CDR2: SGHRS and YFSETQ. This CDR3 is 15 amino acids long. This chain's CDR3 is CASNSGNTHTRDNVF. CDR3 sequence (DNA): TGCGCCAGCAACTCCGGCAATACCCACACGAGGGACAACGTATTC.

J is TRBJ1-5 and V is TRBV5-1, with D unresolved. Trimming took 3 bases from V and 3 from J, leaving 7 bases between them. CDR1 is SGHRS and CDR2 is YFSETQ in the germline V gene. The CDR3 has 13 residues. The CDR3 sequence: CASSWDPNQPQHF. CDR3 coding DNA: TGCGCCAGCAGCTGGGATCCCAATCAGCCCCAGCATTTT.